What follows are 6 T cell receptor beta chains derived from one specimen sequenced in a study of siplizumab effects on memory and regulatory T cells (dated 2019 in TCRdb). Libraries were made using the immunoSEQ multiplex PCR assay. In TCRdb, the immuneACCESS table is reduced to in-frame sequences with V and J assigned. These tables do not hold every clone; where another copy was compared, an unresolved V gene accounts for under half, and the others remain unexplained. The sample data list approximately 94,000 clones, and around 97% of these were observed just once. The ten largest make up roughly 0.033% of the sample. Sequencing used naive CD4+ T cells sorted from blood. This specimen's cell subset or site label, per the study, means: unstimulated naive T cells. All receptors derive from a human donor in good health.

This chain uses TRBV5-1 with TRBJ2-2, with 8 positions matching TRBD1. Germline V CDR1 and CDR2: SGHRS, YFSETQ. J was trimmed by 4 bases and V by 2 bases; bases with no gene match: 4. There are 15 residues in the CDR3. The CDR3 reads CASSFQGAPTGELFF. As DNA, the CDR3 is TGCGCCAGCAGCTTTCAGGGGGCGCCCACCGGGGAGCTGTTTTTT.

This chain links TRBV21-1 with TRBJ2-6; no DNA check was done on the table's D call, TRBD2. TRBV21-1 is designated a pseudogene. CDR3 length: 15 residues. The CDR3 DNA reads as TGTGCCAGCATTGAGTCACCCTCTGGGGCCAACGTCCTGACTTTC. Encoded protein: CASIESPSGANVLTF.

The V call is TRBV7-9, the J call TRBJ1-1; possibly TRBD1 for D (6 bases). The CDR3 totals 14 residues. V lost 5 bases to trimming and J lost 0 bases, with 10 bases between them. CDR1 SEHNR and CDR2 FQNEAQ come from the germline V gene (reference sequence). The CDR3 sequence is CASSLTGLNTEAFF. DNA for the CDR3: TGTGCCAGCAGCCTCACAGGGTTGAACACTGAAGCTTTCTTT.

The chain recombines TRBV18 with TRBJ2-2, with TRBD1 matching over 9 bases. CDR3 size: 19 residues. V lost 3 bases, J lost 4 bases, and 15 bases stayed unmatched. From germline, CDR1 is KGHSH and CDR2 LQKENI. Here the CDR3 DNA reads TGTGCCAGCTCACCCACACAACAGACCGGGACAGGGAGCACCGGGGAGCTGTTTTTT. Translation: CASSPTQQTGTGSTGELFF.

This chain uses TRBV28 with TRBJ2-2, with unresolved D. The CDR3 has 13 residues. V was pared by 3 bases and J by 2 bases, with 4 bases between. In germline, CDR1 is MDHEN, CDR2 SYDVKM. The CDR3 spells CASSFGNTGELFF. The CDR3 DNA is TGTGCCAGCAGTTTTGGCAACACCGGGGAGCTGTTTTTT. The whole variable domain, filled in from reference TRBV28 and TRBJ2-2, reads DVKVTQSSRYLVKRTGEKVFLECVQDMDHENMFWYRQDPGLGLRLIYFSYDVKMKEKGDIPEGYSVSREKKERFSLILESASTNQTSMYLCASSFGNTGELFFGEGSRLTVL.

The J gene is TRBJ1-3, the V gene TRBV2; D is unresolved. V was pared by 7 bases and J by 8 bases, with 15 bases between. Germline CDR1 is SNHLY and CDR2 is FYNNEI. This CDR3 is built from 13 residues. The CDR3 DNA reads as TGTGCCAGCAAGGGTAGTATGGCAGACACCATATATTTT. Its translation is CASKGSMADTIYF.